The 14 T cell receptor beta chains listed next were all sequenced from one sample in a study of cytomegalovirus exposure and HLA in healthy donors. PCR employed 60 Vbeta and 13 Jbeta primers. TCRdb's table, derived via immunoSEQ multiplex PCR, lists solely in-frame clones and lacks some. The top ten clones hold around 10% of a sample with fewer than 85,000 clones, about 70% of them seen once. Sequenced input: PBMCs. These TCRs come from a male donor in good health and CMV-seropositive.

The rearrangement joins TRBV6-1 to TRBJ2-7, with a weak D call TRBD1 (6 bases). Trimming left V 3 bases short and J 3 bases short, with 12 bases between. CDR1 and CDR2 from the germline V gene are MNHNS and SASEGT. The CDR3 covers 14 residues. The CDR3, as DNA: TGTGCCAGCAGTGACGGCAGGGGTGTCTACGAGCAGTACTTC. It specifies CASSDGRGVYEQYF.

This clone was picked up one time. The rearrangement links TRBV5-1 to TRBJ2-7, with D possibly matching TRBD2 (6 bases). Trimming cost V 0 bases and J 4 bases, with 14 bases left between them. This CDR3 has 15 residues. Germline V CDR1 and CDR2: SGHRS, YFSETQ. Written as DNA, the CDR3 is TGCGCCAGCAGCTTGGATGGGACTCCGGTATACGAGCAGTACTTC. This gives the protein CASSLDGTPVYEQYF.

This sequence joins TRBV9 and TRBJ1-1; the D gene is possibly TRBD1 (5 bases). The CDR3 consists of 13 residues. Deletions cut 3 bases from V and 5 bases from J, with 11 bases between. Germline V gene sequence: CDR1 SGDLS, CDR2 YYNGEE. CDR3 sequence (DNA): TGTGCCAGCAGCGCCTCAGGGTTGACTGAAGCTTTCTTT. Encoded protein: CASSASGLTEAFF. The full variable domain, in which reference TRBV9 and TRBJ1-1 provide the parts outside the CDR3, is DSGVTQTPKHLITATGQRVTLRCSPRSGDLSVYWYQQSLDQGLQFLIQYYNGEERAKGNILERFSAQQFPDLHSELNLSSLELGDSALYFCASSASGLTEAFFGQGTRLTVV.

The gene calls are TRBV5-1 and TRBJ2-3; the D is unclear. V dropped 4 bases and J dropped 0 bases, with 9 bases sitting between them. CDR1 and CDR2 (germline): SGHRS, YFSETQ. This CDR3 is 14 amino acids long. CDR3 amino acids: CASSQAGSTDTQYF. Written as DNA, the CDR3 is TGCGCCAGCAGCCAGGCAGGAAGCACAGATACGCAGTATTTT.

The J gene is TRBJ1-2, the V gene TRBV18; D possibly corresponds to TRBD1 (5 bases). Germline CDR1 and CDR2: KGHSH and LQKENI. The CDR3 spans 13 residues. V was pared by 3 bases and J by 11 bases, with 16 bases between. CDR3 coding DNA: TGTGCCAGCTCACCGGGGGAGGGGACGGCTTACACCTTC. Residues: CASSPGEGTAYTF.

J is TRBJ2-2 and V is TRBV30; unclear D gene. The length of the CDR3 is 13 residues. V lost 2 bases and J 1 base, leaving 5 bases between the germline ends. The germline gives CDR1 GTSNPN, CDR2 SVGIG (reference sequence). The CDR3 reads CAWSPGNTGELFF. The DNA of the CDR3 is TGTGCCTGGAGTCCCGGGAACACCGGGGAGCTGTTTTTT.

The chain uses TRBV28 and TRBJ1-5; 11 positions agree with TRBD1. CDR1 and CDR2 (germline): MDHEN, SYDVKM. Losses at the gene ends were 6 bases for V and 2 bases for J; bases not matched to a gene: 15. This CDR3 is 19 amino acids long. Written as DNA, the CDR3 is TGTGCCAGCAGGTCGGCCGGGACAGGGGGAAGGTGGGGCAATCAGCCCCAGCATTTT. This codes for CASRSAGTGGRWGNQPQHF.

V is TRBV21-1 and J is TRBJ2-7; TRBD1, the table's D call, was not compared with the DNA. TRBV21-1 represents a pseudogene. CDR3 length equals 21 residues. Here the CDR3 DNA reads TGTGCCAGCAGCACGAGATCCTTAGGACTCTGCCGGGACAGCGGCTCCTACGAGCAGTACTTC. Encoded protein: CASSTRSLGLCRDSGSYEQYF.

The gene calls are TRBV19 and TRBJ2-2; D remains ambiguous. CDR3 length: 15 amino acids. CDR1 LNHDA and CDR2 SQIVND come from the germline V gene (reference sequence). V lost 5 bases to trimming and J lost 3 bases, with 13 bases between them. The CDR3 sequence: CASSGNHVDTGELFF. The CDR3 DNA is TGTGCCAGTAGTGGCAACCACGTGGACACCGGGGAGCTGTTTTTT.

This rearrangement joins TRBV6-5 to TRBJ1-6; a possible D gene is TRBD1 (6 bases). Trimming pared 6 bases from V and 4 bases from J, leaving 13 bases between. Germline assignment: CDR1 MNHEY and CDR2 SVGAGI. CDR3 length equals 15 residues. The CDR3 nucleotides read TGTGCCAGCAGGGAACAGGGCTCTTATAATTCACCCCTCCACTTT. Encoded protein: CASREQGSYNSPLHF.

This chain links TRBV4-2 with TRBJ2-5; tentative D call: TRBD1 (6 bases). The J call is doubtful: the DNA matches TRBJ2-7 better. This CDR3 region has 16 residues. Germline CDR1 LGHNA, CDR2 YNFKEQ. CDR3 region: CASSQDLTRGRGEQYF. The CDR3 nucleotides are TGTGCCAGCAGCCAAGATCTAACCAGGGGTAGGGGCGAGCAGTACTTC.

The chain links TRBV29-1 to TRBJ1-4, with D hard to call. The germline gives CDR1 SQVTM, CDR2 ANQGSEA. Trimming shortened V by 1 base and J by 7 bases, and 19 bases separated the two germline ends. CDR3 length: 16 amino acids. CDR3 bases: TGCAGCGTTGAAGCCTCCCGGCACGCCGGCGGTGAAAAACTGTTTTTT. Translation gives CSVEASRHAGGEKLFF.

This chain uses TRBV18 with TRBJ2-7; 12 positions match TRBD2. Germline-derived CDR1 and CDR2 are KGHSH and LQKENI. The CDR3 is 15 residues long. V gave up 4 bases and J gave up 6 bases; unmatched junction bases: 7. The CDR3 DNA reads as TGTGCCAGCTCACAGGGACTAGCGGGCTCCCTCGAGCAGTACTTC. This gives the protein CASSQGLAGSLEQYF. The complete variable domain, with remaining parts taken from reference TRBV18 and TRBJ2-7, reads NAGVMQNPRHLVRRRGQEARLRCSPMKGHSHVYWYRQLPEEGLKFMVYLQKENIIDESGMPKERFSAEFPKEGPSILRIQQVVRGDSAAYFCASSQGLAGSLEQYFGPGTRLTVT.

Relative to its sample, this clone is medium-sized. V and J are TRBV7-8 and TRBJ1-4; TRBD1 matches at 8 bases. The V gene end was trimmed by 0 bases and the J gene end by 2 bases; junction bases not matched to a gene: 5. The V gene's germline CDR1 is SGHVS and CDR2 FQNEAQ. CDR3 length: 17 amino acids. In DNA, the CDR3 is TGTGCCAGCAGCTTAGCGGGCAGGGGGCCTACTAATGAAAAACTGTTTTTT. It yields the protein CASSLAGRGPTNEKLFF.